Following are 29 T cell receptor beta chains from one sample sequenced in a study of CD8+CD57+ T cells in acquired aplastic anemia. TCR beta VDJ and CDR3 profiles were obtained from a genomic DNA template. From the reads, TCRdb called clonotypes with MiXCR, one entry per CDR3 protein. The top ten clones hold about 8% of a sample with about 70,000 distinct CDR3 sequences, around half of them seen once. The sample was sorted CD4+, CD8+, or CD8+CD57+ T cells (not recorded which) from PBMCs. These receptors came from a human donor in good health, serving as a control.

This chain uses TRBV29-1 with TRBJ1-1; tentative D call: TRBD1 (6 bases). CDR1 is SQVTM, CDR2 ANQGSEA, per germline. CDR3 length: 11 residues. V dropped 5 bases and J dropped 4 bases, with 8 bases sitting between them. This CDR3 is CSVPQGTEAFF. As DNA, the CDR3 is TGCAGCGTTCCACAGGGCACTGAAGCTTTCTTT.

The chain couples TRBV28 to TRBJ1-5; D is perhaps TRBD1 (6 bases). The germline gives CDR1 MDHEN, CDR2 SYDVKM. The germline V and J ends were trimmed by 5 bases and 7 bases, with 15 bases remaining between them. The CDR3 is made up of 14 amino acids. The CDR3 DNA sequence: TGTGCCAGCAGTCCTGAGGGGGGATGGCAGCCCCAGCATTTT. As protein: CASSPEGGWQPQHF.

This clonotype is classed as medium-sized (0.01 to 0.1%). This chain connects TRBV15 to TRBJ2-1; D gene unclear. The V gene's germline CDR1 is LNHNV and CDR2 YYDKDF (reference sequence). The CDR3 is made up of 15 amino acids. V was cut by 4 bases and J by 0 bases, with 10 bases left in between. CDR3 amino acids: CATSKGSSSYNEQFF. The DNA of the CDR3 is TGTGCCACCAGCAAGGGATCGAGCTCCTACAATGAGCAGTTCTTC.

This clonotype was found many times. The chain couples TRBV9 to TRBJ1-3; D remains unclear. From germline, CDR1 is SGDLS and CDR2 YYNGEE. V lost 3 bases and J lost 11, with 15 bases in between. The CDR3 sequence is 13 residues long. The CDR3 here is CASSGDWKDAIYF. The CDR3 DNA is TGTGCCAGCAGCGGAGACTGGAAAGATGCCATATATTTT.

This clonotype was seen a single time. The chain carries TRBV15 and TRBJ2-5; D not certain. The CDR3 covers 16 residues. CDR1 and CDR2 (germline): LNHNV, YYDKDF (reference sequence). Trimming removed 1 base from V and 2 bases from J, with 14 bases in between. The CDR3 sequence: CATSRGAVGSQETQYF. CDR3 in DNA: TGTGCCACCAGCAGAGGGGCGGTCGGGTCACAAGAGACCCAGTACTTC. Drawing the rest from reference TRBV15 and TRBJ2-5, the complete variable domain is DAMVIQNPRYQVTQFGKPVTLSCSQTLNHNVMYWYQQKSSQAPKLLFHYYDKDFNNEADTPDNFQSRRPNTSFCFLDIRSPGLGDTAMYLCATSRGAVGSQETQYFGPGTRLLVL.

This clonotype is a singleton in its sample. This CDR3 is missing its conserved last phenylalanine or tryptophan, likely due to a read error. The DNA is left out, because the CDR3 cannot be placed on it with certainty; the CDR3 is given as TCRdb lists it. The rearrangement joins TRBV20-1 to TRBJ2-5; no DNA check was done on the table's D call, TRBD1. The CDR3 has 10 amino acids, counting both end residues. CDR1 is DFQATT, CDR2 SNEGSKA, per germline (reference sequence). The CDR3 region is CSARAVGQGV.

This clonotype appeared many times. The V call is TRBV4-1, the J call TRBJ1-1; D call uncertain. Trimming shortened V by 1 base and J by 0 bases, and 6 bases separated the two germline ends. The CDR3 has 14 residues. CDR1 and CDR2 from the germline V gene are MGHRA and YSYEKL. In DNA, the CDR3 is TGCGCCAGCAGCCAAGGGGGAGTGAACACTGAAGCTTTCTTT. This sequence encodes CASSQGGVNTEAFF.

The V gene is TRBV20-1, the J gene TRBJ2-7; D ambiguous. Germline lookup yields CDR1 DFQATT and CDR2 SNEGSKA (reference sequence). The CDR3 is 16 amino acids. V was cut by 1 base and J by 0 bases, with 16 bases left in between. The CDR3 is CSARVGNSRASYEQYF. The CDR3, as DNA: TGCAGTGCTAGAGTTGGGAACAGCCGAGCCTCCTACGAGCAGTACTTC.

Comments on this clonotype: The junction shows a germline mismatch at one end, possibly a read error. The rearrangement joins TRBV29-1 to TRBJ2-5; TRBD2 matches 8 bases. This CDR3 comprises 13 residues. Germline V gene sequence: CDR1 SQVTM, CDR2 ANQGSEA. In DNA, the CDR3 is TGCAGCGTCTCAGCGGGGGCACAAGGGACCCAGTACTTC. This translates into CSVSAGAQGTQYF.

In DNA, the CDR3 is TGTGCCAGCAGTGAAGGGGAGTCGGCAGGTAACGCTGAAGCTTTCTTT. Translating gives CASSEGESAGNAEAFF. The V and J genes are TRBV2 and TRBJ1-1; D is undetermined. The CDR3 runs to 16 residues. Germline V CDR1 and CDR2: SNHLY, FYNNEI. V was shortened by 1 base and J by 6 bases, with 18 bases between the two germline ends. The complete variable domain, with remaining parts taken from reference TRBV2 and TRBJ1-1, reads EPEVTQTPSHQVTQMGQEVILRCVPISNHLYFYWYRQILGQKVEFLVSFYNNEISEKSEIFDDQFSVERPDGSNFTLKIRSTKLEDSAMYFCASSEGESAGNAEAFFGQGTRLTVV.

The chain joins TRBV20-1 to TRBJ1-5, with TRBD1 identical over 9 bases. Germline CDR1 and CDR2: DFQATT and SNEGSKA (reference sequence). Trimming at V came to 0 bases and at J to 6 bases, leaving 6 bases not matched to a gene. The CDR3 contains 15 residues. The DNA for the CDR3 is TGCAGTGCTAGAGAGGTGGACAGGGGAAGTCAGCCCCAGCATTTT. Encoded protein: CSAREVDRGSQPQHF.

The chain joins TRBV2 to TRBJ1-5; TRBD1 agrees at 7 bases. The V and J ends lost 7 bases and 3 bases, in that order; junction bases with no gene match: 3. Germline loops: CDR1 SNHLY, CDR2 FYNNEI. CDR3 size: 13 residues. Written as DNA, the CDR3 is TGTGCCAGCAAGACAGGGTCCAATCAGCCCCAGCATTTT. Translation: CASKTGSNQPQHF.

The V gene is TRBV19, the J gene TRBJ1-5; D is undetermined. This CDR3 is built from 15 residues. In germline, CDR1 is LNHDA, CDR2 SQIVND (reference sequence). V was cut by 7 bases and J by 6 bases, with 19 bases left in between. This CDR3 reads CASTSMRQVGQPQHF. The CDR3 region has the DNA TGTGCCAGTACCTCAATGCGGCAGGTCGGTCAGCCCCAGCATTTT.

This clonotype turned up a few times. The gene calls are TRBV19 and TRBJ2-1; 8 nucleotides agree with TRBD2. The CDR3 is 16 amino acids. Trimming at V came to 8 bases and at J to 4 bases, leaving 13 bases not matched to a gene. CDR1 is LNHDA, CDR2 SQIVND, per germline (reference sequence). The CDR3 loop is CASRGGIPGGYNEQFF. In DNA, the CDR3 is TGTGCCAGTCGAGGAGGGATTCCGGGGGGGTACAATGAGCAGTTCTTC.

This clonotype appeared a few times. With a much larger clone just one base away, this may be a read error. The chain uses TRBV5-1 and TRBJ2-3, with D unclear. Between the trimmed V and J ends, which lost 0 bases and 4 bases, there was a span of 12 bases. Germline-derived CDR1 and CDR2 are SGHRS and YFSETQ. This CDR3 has 15 residues. CDR3 protein: CASSLGPAFADTQYF. The CDR3 nucleotides read TGCGCCAGCAGCTTGGGGCCCGCGTTTGCAGATACGCAGTATTTT. Based on the CDR3 plus reference TRBV5-1 and TRBJ2-3, the full variable domain is KAGVTQTPRYLIKTRGQQVTLSCSPISGHRSVSWYQQTPGQGLQFLFEYFSETQRNKGNFPGRFSGRQFSNSRSEMNVSTLELGDSALYLCASSLGPAFADTQYFGPGTRLTVL.

This clonotype has ten or more counts. The CDR3 protein is CASSQWGEREQFF. The CDR3 DNA reads as TGCGCCAGCAGCCAATGGGGAGAGCGGGAGCAGTTCTTC. The V call is TRBV4-1, the J call TRBJ2-5, with TRBD2 as a possible D gene (5 bases). The J call may be incorrect, as the DNA end agrees better with TRBJ2-1. In germline, CDR1 is MGHRA, CDR2 YSYEKL. This CDR3 is 13 amino acids long.

About this clonotype itself: The junction differs from germline at one of its ends, possibly a read error. The gene calls are TRBV27 and TRBJ1-6; tentatively, D is TRBD1 (5 bases). The CDR3 extends over 14 amino acids. Germline assignment: CDR1 MNHEY and CDR2 SMNVEV (reference sequence). The CDR3 sequence is CANSSGFQNSPLHF. The CDR3 bases are TGTGCCAACAGTTCAGGGTTCCAGAATTCACCCCTCCACTTT.

By share of the sample, this clonotype is medium-sized (0.01 to 0.1%). The V gene is TRBV7-9, the J gene TRBJ1-1; D uncertain. V lost 5 bases, J lost 1 base, and 2 bases lay in between. Germline V gene sequence: CDR1 SEHNR, CDR2 FQNEAQ (reference sequence). The CDR3 loop spans 11 amino acids. In DNA, the CDR3 is TGTGCCAGCAGCCAGAACACTGAAGCTTTCTTT. Translation: CASSQNTEAFF. Full variable domain (outside the CDR3, taken from reference TRBV7-9 and TRBJ1-1): DTGVSQNPRHKITKRGQNVTFRCDPISEHNRLYWYRQTLGQGPEFLTYFQNEAQLEKSRLLSDRFSAERPKGSFSTLEIQRTEQGDSAMYLCASSQNTEAFFGQGTRLTVV.

This clonotype was recorded at least ten times. This chain joins TRBV27 and TRBJ1-6; no firm D call. Trimming removed 7 bases at V and 14 bases at J, with 21 bases between. Germline assignment: CDR1 MNHEY and CDR2 SMNVEV (reference sequence). The CDR3 is made up of 14 amino acids. The CDR3 coding sequence is TGTGCCAGCACCGGGCGTTTCGGGGAATTCACCCTCCACTTT. Amino acid sequence: CASTGRFGEFTLHF.

The V and J genes are TRBV28 and TRBJ1-1; D may be TRBD1 (5 bases). The CDR3 length is 17 residues. The V end lost 6 bases, the J end lost 1 base, and 21 bases lay between the germline ends. Germline CDR1 reads MDHEN; CDR2 reads SYDVKM. CDR3 sequence (DNA): TGTGCCAGCAGGCGAACAGGATGGGGACCTACGAACACTGAAGCTTTCTTT. Its protein product is CASRRTGWGPTNTEAFF.

The sample holds a few counts of this clonotype. The J gene is TRBJ2-3, the V gene TRBV27; TRBD2 might be the D (6 bases). The germline V gene has CDR1 MNHEY and CDR2 SMNVEV (reference sequence). The CDR3 has 14 residues. V was cut by 7 bases and J by 0 bases, with 11 bases left in between. In DNA, the CDR3 is TGTGCCAGCATGGCTAGCGCCAGCACAGATACGCAGTATTTT. The encoded protein is CASMASASTDTQYF.

The genes are TRBV11-2 and TRBJ2-7, with D possibly TRBD2 on 5 matching bases. Germline loops: CDR1 SGHAT, CDR2 FQNNGV. The CDR3 consists of 12 residues. Trimming took off 5 bases at V and 6 bases at J, with 11 bases between the two ends. The CDR3 here is CASSGLAGEQYF. Written as DNA, the CDR3 is TGTGCCAGCAGCGGCCTGGCGGGCGAGCAGTACTTC.

The CDR3 region has the DNA TGTGCCAGCAGTGAAGGGGTGGCTGGAGCTTTCTTT. It is translated as CASSEGVAGAFF. The chain has TRBV2 and TRBJ1-1; D unresolved. CDR1 and CDR2 from the germline V gene are SNHLY and FYNNEI. Between the trimmed V and J ends, which lost 1 base and 10 bases, there was a span of 10 bases. The CDR3 covers 12 residues.

This clonotype is medium-sized in the sample. This rearrangement joins TRBV24-1 to TRBJ2-1, with 7 bases matching TRBD2. With 8 bases clipped from V and 2 bases from J, the junction kept 5 bases outside the gene matches. The CDR3 runs to 14 residues. Germline V gene lookup returns CDR1 KGHDR and CDR2 SFDVKD. The DNA of the CDR3 is TGTGCCACCATGGCTAGCGGTACCTACAATGAGCAGTTCTTC. Its protein is CATMASGTYNEQFF.

The V call is TRBV10-3, the J call TRBJ1-1; no firm D call. This CDR3 spans 14 amino acids. The germline V gene has CDR1 ENHRY and CDR2 SYGVKD. V was shortened by 0 bases and J by 4 bases, with 9 bases between the two germline ends. The CDR3 spells CAISESETGTEAFF. The DNA of the CDR3 is TGTGCCATCAGTGAGTCAGAGACTGGCACTGAAGCTTTCTTT.

The CDR3 loop is CSAIAGTGADEQYF. The CDR3 DNA is TGCAGTGCGATAGCCGGGACAGGGGCCGACGAGCAGTACTTC. The V call is TRBV20-1, the J call TRBJ2-7; 10 bases are shared with TRBD1. The CDR3 has 14 residues. V shed 6 bases and J 5 bases; nucleotides not matched to a gene: 10. From germline, CDR1 is DFQATT and CDR2 SNEGSKA (reference sequence).

Details on this clonotype: This is likely a read error, given that the CDR3 carries no conserved phenylalanine or tryptophan at its end. The CDR3 here is CATSRGSGNTIYS. CDR3 nucleotide sequence: TGTGCCACCAGCAGAGGATCTGGAAACACCATATATTCT. The chain uses TRBV15 and TRBJ1-3; D ambiguous. Germline V lookup: CDR1 LNHNV, CDR2 YYDKDF (reference sequence). This CDR3 has 13 residues. The ends were cut back, 1 base at V and 1 base at J, with 2 bases in the middle.

This clonotype was found many times. DNA of the CDR3: TGTGCCAGCAGTGGTACCCCCTCCGGGTTAAGCTATGGCTACACCTTC. Protein sequence: CASSGTPSGLSYGYTF. The chain carries TRBV6-1 and TRBJ1-2, with unresolved D. The CDR3 loop spans 16 amino acids. The germline V and J ends were trimmed by 4 bases and 4 bases, with 19 bases remaining between them. Germline V gives CDR1 MNHNS, CDR2 SASEGT.

This chain links TRBV19 with TRBJ1-2; D gene unclear. Trimming took off 9 bases at V and 4 bases at J, with 15 bases between the two ends. Germline loops: CDR1 LNHDA, CDR2 SQIVND (reference sequence). The CDR3 length is 13 residues. The CDR3 loop reads CASSVWTSYGYTF. CDR3 DNA sequence: TGTGCCAGCAGTGTTTGGACGAGCTATGGCTACACCTTC.